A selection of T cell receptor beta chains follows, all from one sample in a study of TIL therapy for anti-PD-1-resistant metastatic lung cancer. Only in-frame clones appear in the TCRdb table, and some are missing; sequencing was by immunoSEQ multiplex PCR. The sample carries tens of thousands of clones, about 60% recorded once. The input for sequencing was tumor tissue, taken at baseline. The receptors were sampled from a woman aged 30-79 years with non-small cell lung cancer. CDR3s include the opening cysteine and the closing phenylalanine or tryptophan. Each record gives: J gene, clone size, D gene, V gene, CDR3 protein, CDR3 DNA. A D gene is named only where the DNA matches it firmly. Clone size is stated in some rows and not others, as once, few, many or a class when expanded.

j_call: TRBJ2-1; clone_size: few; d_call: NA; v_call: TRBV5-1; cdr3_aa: CASSLEPTRYNEQFF; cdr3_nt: TGCGCCAGCAGCTTGGAGCCCACTAGATACAATGAGCAGTTCTTC
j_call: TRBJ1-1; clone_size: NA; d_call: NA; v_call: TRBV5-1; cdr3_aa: CASSLGGTRVNTEAFF; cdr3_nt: TGCGCCAGCAGCTTGGGGGGGACCAGGGTGAACACTGAAGCTTTCTTT
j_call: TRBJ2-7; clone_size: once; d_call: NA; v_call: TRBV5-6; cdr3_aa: CASSLGQSTSYEQYF; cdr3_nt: TGTGCCAGCAGCTTGGGACAGAGCACCTCCTACGAGCAGTACTTC
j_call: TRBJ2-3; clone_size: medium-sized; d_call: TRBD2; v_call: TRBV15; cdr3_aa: CATSRVSRGRGTDTQYF; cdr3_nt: TGTGCCACCAGCAGAGTATCCCGCGGGAGGGGCACAGATACGCAGTATTTT
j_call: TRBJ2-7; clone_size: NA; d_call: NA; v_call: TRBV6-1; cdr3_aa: CASSESGQIYYEQYF; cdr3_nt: TGTGCCAGCAGTGAGTCCGGACAGATATACTACGAGCAGTACTTC
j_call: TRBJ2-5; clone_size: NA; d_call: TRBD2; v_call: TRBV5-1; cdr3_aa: CASSLATSSGPGETQYF; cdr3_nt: TGCGCCAGCAGCTTGGCCACCTCTAGCGGTCCCGGGGAGACCCAGTACTTC
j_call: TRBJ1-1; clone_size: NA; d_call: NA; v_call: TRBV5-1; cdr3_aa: CASSLGRGNTEAFF; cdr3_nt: TGCGCCAGCAGCTTAGGCAGGGGTAACACTGAAGCTTTCTTT
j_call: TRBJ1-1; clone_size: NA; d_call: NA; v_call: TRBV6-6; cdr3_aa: CAISENTEAFF; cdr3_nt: TGTGCCATCAGTGAGAACACTGAAGCTTTCTTT
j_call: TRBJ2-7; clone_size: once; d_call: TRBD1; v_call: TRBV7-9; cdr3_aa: CASSYRTGDTYEQYF; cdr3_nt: TGTGCCAGCAGCTATCGGACAGGGGATACCTACGAGCAGTACTTC
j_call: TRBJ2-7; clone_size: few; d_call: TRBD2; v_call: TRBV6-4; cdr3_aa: CASRGPRDYPYEQYF; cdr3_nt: TGTGCCAGCAGGGGCCCCCGGGACTATCCCTACGAGCAGTACTTC
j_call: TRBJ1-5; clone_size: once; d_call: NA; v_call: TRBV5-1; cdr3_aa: CASSLAGRSNQPQHF; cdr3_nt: TGCGCCAGCAGCTTGGCAGGGAGAAGCAATCAGCCCCAGCATTTT
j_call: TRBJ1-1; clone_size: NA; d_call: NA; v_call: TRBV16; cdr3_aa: CASSQSGPEAFF; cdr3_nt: TGTGCCAGCAGCCAATCCGGGCCTGAAGCTTTCTTT
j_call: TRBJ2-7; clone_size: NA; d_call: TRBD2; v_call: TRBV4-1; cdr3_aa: CASSQEKLAYEQYF; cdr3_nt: TGCGCCAGCAGCCAAGAAAAACTAGCGTACGAGCAGTACTTC
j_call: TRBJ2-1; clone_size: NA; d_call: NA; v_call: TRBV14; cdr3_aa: CASSLRGNNEQFF; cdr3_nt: TGTGCCAGCAGCCTTCGGGGAAACAATGAGCAGTTCTTC
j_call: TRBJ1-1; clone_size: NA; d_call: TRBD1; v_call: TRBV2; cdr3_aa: CASSEARTGGTEAFF; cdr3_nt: TGTGCCAGCAGTGAAGCGCGGACAGGGGGCACTGAAGCTTTCTTT
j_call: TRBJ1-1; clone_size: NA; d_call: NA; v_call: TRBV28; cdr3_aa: CASSLPVQGYAFF; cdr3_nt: TGTGCCAGCAGTTTACCGGTCCAGGGGTATGCTTTCTTT
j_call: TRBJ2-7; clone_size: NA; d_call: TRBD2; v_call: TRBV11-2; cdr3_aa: CASSPTPGLAGPEQYF; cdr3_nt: TGTGCCAGCAGCCCAACACCGGGACTAGCGGGACCCGAGCAGTACTTC
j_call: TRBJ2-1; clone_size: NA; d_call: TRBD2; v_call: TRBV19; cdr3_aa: CASSGGSLAGAYNEQFF; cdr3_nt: TGTGCCAGTAGTGGGGGGAGTCTAGCGGGAGCTTACAATGAGCAGTTCTTC
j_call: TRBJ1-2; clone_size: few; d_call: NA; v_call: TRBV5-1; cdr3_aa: CASTDPTGAAYGYTF; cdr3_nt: TGCGCCAGCACCGACCCCACTGGGGCGGCCTATGGCTACACCTTC
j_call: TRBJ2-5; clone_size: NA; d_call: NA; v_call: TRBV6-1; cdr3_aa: CATMVYETQYF; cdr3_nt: TGTGCCACCATGGTTTACGAGACCCAGTACTTC
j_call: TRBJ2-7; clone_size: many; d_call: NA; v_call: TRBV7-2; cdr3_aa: CASSLVSSYEQYF; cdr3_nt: TGTGCCAGCAGCTTAGTGAGCTCCTACGAGCAGTACTTC
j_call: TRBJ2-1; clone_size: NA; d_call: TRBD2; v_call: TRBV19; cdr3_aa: CASSRTPSGSSYNEQFF; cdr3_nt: TGTGCCAGTAGTAGGACTCCTAGCGGAAGCTCCTACAATGAGCAGTTCTTC
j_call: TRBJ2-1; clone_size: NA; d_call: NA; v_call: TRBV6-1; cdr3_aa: CASTYRSSSYNEQFF; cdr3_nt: TGTGCCAGCACCTACAGGTCGAGCTCCTACAATGAGCAGTTCTTC
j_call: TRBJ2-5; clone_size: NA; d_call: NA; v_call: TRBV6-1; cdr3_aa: CASSESAIRGTQYF; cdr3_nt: TGTGCCAGCAGTGAATCGGCCATCCGGGGGACCCAGTACTTC
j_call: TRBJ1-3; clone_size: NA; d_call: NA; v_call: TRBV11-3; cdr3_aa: CASSLDVGNTIYF; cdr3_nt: TGTGCCAGCAGCTTAGACGTTGGAAACACCATATATTTT
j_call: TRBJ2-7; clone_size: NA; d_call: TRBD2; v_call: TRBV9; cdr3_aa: CASSAIPGGPGEQYF; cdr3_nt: TGTGCCAGCAGCGCCATTCCGGGAGGGCCGGGCGAGCAGTACTTC
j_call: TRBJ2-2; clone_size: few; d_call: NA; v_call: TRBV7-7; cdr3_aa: CASRSPGGTGELFF; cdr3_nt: TGTGCCAGCAGATCCCCCGGCGGGACCGGGGAGCTGTTTTTT
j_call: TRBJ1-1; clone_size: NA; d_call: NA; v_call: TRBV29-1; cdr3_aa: CSAFRDTTEAFF; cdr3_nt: TGCAGCGCCTTTAGGGATACCACTGAAGCTTTCTTT
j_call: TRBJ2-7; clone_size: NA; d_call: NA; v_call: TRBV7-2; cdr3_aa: CASSQSAQYEQYF; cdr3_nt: TGTGCCAGCAGCCAGTCCGCCCAATACGAGCAGTACTTC
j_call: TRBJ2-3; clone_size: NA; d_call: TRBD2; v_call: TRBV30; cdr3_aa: CAWSLKTSGIATDTQYF; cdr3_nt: TGTGCCTGGAGTTTAAAGACTAGCGGGATAGCCACAGATACGCAGTATTTT
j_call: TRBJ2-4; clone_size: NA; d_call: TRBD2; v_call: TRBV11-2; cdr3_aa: CASVRTSGSIQYF; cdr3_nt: TGTGCCAGCGTCCGGACTAGCGGGAGTATTCAGTACTTC
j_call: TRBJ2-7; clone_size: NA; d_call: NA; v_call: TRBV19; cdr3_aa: CASSQRDYEQYF; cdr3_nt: TGTGCCAGTAGCCAAAGAGACTACGAGCAGTACTTC
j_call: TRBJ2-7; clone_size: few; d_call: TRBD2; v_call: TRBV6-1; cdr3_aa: CATKVPRLAGNEQYF; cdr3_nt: TGTGCCACCAAAGTACCGAGACTAGCCGGTAACGAGCAGTACTTC
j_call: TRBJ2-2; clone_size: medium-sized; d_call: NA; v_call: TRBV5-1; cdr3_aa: CASSLITGDTGELFF; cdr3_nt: TGCGCCAGCAGCTTAATTACAGGTGACACCGGGGAGCTGTTTTTT
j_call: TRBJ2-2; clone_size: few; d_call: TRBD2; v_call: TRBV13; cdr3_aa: CASSLGVLAGVGELFF; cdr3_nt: TGTGCCAGCAGCTTAGGAGTACTAGCGGGAGTTGGGGAGCTGTTTTTT
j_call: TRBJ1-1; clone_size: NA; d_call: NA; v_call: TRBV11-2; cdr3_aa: CASSLVSFYGRAYTEAFF; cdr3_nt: TGTGCCAGCAGCTTAGTATCGTTTTATGGCAGAGCCTACACTGAAGCTTTCTTT
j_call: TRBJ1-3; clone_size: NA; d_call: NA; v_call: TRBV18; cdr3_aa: CASSPESGRSIYF; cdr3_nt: TGTGCCAGCTCACCAGAGTCTGGGCGGTCCATATATTTT
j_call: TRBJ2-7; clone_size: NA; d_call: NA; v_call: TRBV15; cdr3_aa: CATSRDPRDNSYEQYF; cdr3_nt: TGTGCCACCAGCAGAGATCCCCGGGACAACTCCTACGAGCAGTACTTC
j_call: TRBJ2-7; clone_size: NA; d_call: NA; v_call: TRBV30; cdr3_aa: CAWSVPGTGNYEQYF; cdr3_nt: TGTGCCTGGAGTGTACCCGGAACAGGGAACTACGAGCAGTACTTC
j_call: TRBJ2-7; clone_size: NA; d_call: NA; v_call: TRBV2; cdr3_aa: CASRALYEQYF; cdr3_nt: TGTGCCAGCAGAGCCCTATACGAGCAGTACTTC
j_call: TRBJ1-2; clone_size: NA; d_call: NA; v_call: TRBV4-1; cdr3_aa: CASSQEGMGRRTGYTF; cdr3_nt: TGCGCCAGCAGCCAAGAAGGTATGGGGCGTAGGACTGGCTACACCTTC
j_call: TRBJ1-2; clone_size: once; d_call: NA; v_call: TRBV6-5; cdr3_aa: CASSSGILYGYTF; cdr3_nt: TGTGCCAGCAGTAGCGGCATCTTATATGGCTACACCTTC
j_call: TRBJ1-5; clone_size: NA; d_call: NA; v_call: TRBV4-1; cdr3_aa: CASSPLLVNQPQHF; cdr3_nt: TGCGCCAGCAGCCCCCTACTAGTCAATCAGCCCCAGCATTTT
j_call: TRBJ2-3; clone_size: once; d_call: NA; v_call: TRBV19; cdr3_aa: CASSLQMGTDTQYF; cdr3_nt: TGTGCCAGTAGTCTCCAAATGGGCACAGATACGCAGTATTTT
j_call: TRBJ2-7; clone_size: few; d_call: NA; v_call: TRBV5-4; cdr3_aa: CASSLDGGRYEQYF; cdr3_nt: TGTGCCAGCAGCCTGGACGGGGGAAGGTACGAGCAGTACTTC
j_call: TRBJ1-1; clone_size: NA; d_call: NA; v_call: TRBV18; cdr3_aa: CASSPRVTGLNTEAFF; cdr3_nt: TGTGCCAGCTCACCACGGGTTACGGGGCTGAACACTGAAGCTTTCTTT
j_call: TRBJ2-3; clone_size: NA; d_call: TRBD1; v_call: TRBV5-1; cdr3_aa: CASSLEPGGWTDTQYF; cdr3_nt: TGCGCCAGCAGCTTGGAGCCAGGGGGCTGGACAGATACGCAGTATTTT
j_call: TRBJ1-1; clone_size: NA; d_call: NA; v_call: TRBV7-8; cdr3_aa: CASRAEGGYTEAFF; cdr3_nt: TGTGCCAGCAGGGCAGAGGGTGGGTATACTGAAGCTTTCTTT
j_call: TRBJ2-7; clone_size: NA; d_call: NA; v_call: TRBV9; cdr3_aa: CASSVDEGAYEQYF; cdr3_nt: TGTGCCAGCAGCGTAGATGAAGGGGCGTACGAGCAGTACTTC
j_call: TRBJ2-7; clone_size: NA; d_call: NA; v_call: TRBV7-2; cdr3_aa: CASSSGGGWTYEQYF; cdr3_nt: TGTGCCAGCAGCTCCGGTGGGGGGTGGACCTACGAGCAGTACTTC
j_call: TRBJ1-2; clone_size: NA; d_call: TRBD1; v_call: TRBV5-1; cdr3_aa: CASSLADRGRDTF; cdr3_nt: TGCGCCAGCAGCTTGGCTGACAGGGGCCGGGACACCTTC
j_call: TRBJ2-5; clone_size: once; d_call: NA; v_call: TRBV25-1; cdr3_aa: CASSEHQGWGQETQYF; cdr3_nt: TGTGCCAGCAGTGAGCATCAGGGTTGGGGCCAAGAGACCCAGTACTTC
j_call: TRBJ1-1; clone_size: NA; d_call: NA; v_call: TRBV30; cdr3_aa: CAWSVGTPVGDTEAFF; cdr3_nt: TGTGCCTGGAGTGTAGGAACGCCAGTCGGGGACACTGAAGCTTTCTTT
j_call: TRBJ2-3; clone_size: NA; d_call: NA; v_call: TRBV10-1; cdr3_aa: CASSEGQERLQYF; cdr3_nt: TGCGCCAGCAGTGAGGGGCAGGAGAGGCTGCAGTATTTT